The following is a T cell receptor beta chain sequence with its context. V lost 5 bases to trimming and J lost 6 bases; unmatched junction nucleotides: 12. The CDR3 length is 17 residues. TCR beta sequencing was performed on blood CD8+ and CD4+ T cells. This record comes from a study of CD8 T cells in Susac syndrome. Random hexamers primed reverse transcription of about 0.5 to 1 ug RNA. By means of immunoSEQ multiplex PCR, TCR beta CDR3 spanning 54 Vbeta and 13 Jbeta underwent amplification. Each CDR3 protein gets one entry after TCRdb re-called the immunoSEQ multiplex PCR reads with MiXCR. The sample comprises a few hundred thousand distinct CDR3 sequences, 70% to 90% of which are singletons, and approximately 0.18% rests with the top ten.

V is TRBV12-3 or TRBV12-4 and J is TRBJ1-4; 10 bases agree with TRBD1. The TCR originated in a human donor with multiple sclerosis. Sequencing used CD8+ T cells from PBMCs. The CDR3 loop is CASSPPGSGTGDEKLFF. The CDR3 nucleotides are TGTGCCAGCAGTCCCCCGGGATCCGGGACAGGGGATGAAAAACTGTTTTTT.